What follows are 26 T cell receptor beta chains derived from one specimen sequenced in a study of cytomegalovirus exposure and HLA in healthy donors. Primers for the PCR totalled 60 Vbeta and 13 Jbeta. Libraries were prepared by immunoSEQ multiplex PCR; TCRdb keeps only in-frame clonotypes and omits some of them. The data contain 85,000 to 120,000 clones, around 85% of them singletons. Sequenced material: PBMCs. Receptors originate from a man in his fifties or sixties in good health and CMV-seronegative.

V usage is TRBV25-1 and J usage is TRBJ2-7, with 7 bases aligning to TRBD2. Germline CDR1 and CDR2: MGHDK and SYGVNS. V trimming: 3 bases; J trimming: 3 bases; junction bases outside the gene matches: 2. CDR3 length equals 13 residues. The CDR3 sequence: CASSERERYEQYF. CDR3 nucleotides: TGTGCCAGCAGTGAGCGGGAGCGCTACGAGCAGTACTTC.

J is TRBJ2-5 and V is TRBV11-2; D not certain. The CDR3 sequence is 12 residues long. CDR1 is SGHAT and CDR2 is FQNNGV in the germline V gene. Between the trimmed V and J ends, which lost 4 bases and 4 bases, there was a span of 7 bases. CDR3 amino acids: CASSSLRETQYF. CDR3 in DNA: TGTGCCAGCAGCTCTCTCCGAGAGACCCAGTACTTC.

The CDR3 here is CASSLLQAGIEQYF. The CDR3 bases are TGTGCCAGCAGCTTACTGCAAGCAGGGATCGAGCAGTACTTC. This chain links TRBV11-2 with TRBJ2-7, with D maybe TRBD1 (5 bases). Between the trimmed V and J ends, which lost 2 bases and 6 bases, there was a span of 14 bases. CDR3 size: 14 residues. The germline gives CDR1 SGHAT, CDR2 FQNNGV.

The V call is TRBV7-9, the J call TRBJ2-7, with a possible D match to TRBD1 (5 bases). Germline V gene data show CDR1 as SEHNR and CDR2 as FQNEAQ (reference sequence). The V end lost 4 bases, the J end lost 4 bases, and 17 bases lay between the germline ends. The CDR3 is 15 amino acids. CDR3 DNA sequence: TGTGCCAGCAGCTCACCCGACAGAGGATCTTACGAGCAGTACTTC. Translation: CASSSPDRGSYEQYF.

The V call is TRBV6-4, the J call TRBJ1-6; no definite D call. V was trimmed by 0 bases and J by 7 bases, leaving 7 bases between them. Germline V gene data show CDR1 as MRHNA and CDR2 as SNTAGT. The CDR3 is 14 amino acids. CDR3 coding DNA: TGTGCCAGCAGTGACTCTCGAGAGAATTCACCCCTCCACTTT. Translation: CASSDSRENSPLHF.

This chain joins TRBV5-1 and TRBJ2-2; D remains unclear. V was shortened by 4 bases and J by 8 bases, with 21 bases between the two germline ends. The CDR3 runs to 16 residues. Germline V gene sequence: CDR1 SGHRS, CDR2 YFSETQ. The CDR3 nucleotides read TGCGCCAGCAGCCCTCTGGATTCCACCACTAAGGGGGAGCTGTTTTTT. Protein: CASSPLDSTTKGELFF.

The rearrangement uses TRBV5-1 and TRBJ2-3; 10 nucleotides line up with TRBD2. There are 14 residues in the CDR3. Per the germline V gene, CDR1 is SGHRS and CDR2 is YFSETQ. Unmatched junction bases numbered 4, after V lost 6 bases and J lost 3 bases. The DNA of the CDR3 is TGCGCCAGCAACCTACTAGCGGGGACAGATACGCAGTATTTT. Amino acid sequence: CASNLLAGTDTQYF.

For this clone: Different DNA sequences within this sample yield the same CDR3. As DNA, the CDR3 is TGTGCCAGCAGTTACTCGGACAGCTCCTATAATTCACCCCTCCACTTT. It translates to CASSYSDSSYNSPLHF. The chain combines TRBV6-5 with TRBJ1-6, with D tentatively TRBD1 (6 bases). The CDR3 spans 16 residues. V was clipped by 0 bases and J by 0 bases, with 6 bases between them. Germline V gene data show CDR1 as MNHEY and CDR2 as SVGAGI.

This clone was recorded once. The genes are TRBV6-4 and TRBJ1-4; TRBD1 matches 7 bases. Germline V lookup: CDR1 MRHNA, CDR2 SNTAGT. There are 13 residues in the CDR3. Germline trimming cut 7 bases from V and 8 bases from J; bases unmatched to any gene: 7. CDR3 DNA sequence: TGTGCCAGCATCCTCCAGGGACAGGAAAAACTGTTTTTT. This translates into CASILQGQEKLFF.

Regarding this clone: The sample carries other DNA sequences with the same CDR3. This chain uses TRBV30 with TRBJ2-2, with 7 bases fitting TRBD2. The CDR3 has 15 residues. Trimming at V came to 3 bases and at J to 3 bases, leaving 7 bases not matched to a gene. Germline CDR1 GTSNPN, CDR2 SVGIG (reference sequence). In nucleotides, the CDR3 is TGTGCCTGGAGGCGACGGGGGGTCGACACCGGGGAGCTGTTTTTT. Translation: CAWRRRGVDTGELFF. The variable domain in full, with the rest retrieved from reference TRBV30 and TRBJ2-2, is SQTIHQWPATLVQPVGSPLSLECTVEGTSNPNLYWYRQAAGRGLQLLFYSVGIGQISSEVPQNLSASRPQDRQFILSSKKLLLSDSGFYLCAWRRRGVDTGELFFGEGSRLTVL.

The CDR3 is CASSFVTDNEQFF. The DNA for the CDR3 is TGTGCCAGCAGTTTTGTGACAGACAATGAGCAGTTCTTC. The chain employs TRBV6-6 and TRBJ2-1; D might be TRBD1 (5 bases). The germline V gene has CDR1 MNHNY and CDR2 SVGAGI (reference sequence). This CDR3 region has 13 residues. V shed 4 bases and J shed 5 bases, with 9 bases lying between them.

CDR3 residues: CASSGQDEIEAFF. Here the CDR3 DNA reads TGTGCCAGCAGTGGACAAGACGAGATAGAAGCTTTCTTT. The chain uses TRBV2 and TRBJ1-1; D unclear. V was pared by 4 bases and J by 8 bases, with 14 bases between. CDR1 and CDR2 (germline): SNHLY, FYNNEI. This CDR3 contains 13 residues.

This chain joins TRBV28 and TRBJ1-2; D may be TRBD1 (5 bases). Germline-derived CDR1 and CDR2 are MDHEN and SYDVKM. The V end lost 6 bases, the J end lost 4 bases, and 21 bases lay between the germline ends. The CDR3 sequence is 16 residues long. The CDR3, as DNA: TGTGCCAGCAGCTTAATTCTCGGGGGGGGAGGCTATGGCTACACCTTC. This sequence encodes CASSLILGGGGYGYTF.

The rearrangement uses TRBV11-2 and TRBJ1-1; 10 bases match TRBD1. V lost 5 bases to trimming and J lost 1 base; unmatched junction nucleotides: 13. This CDR3 has 18 amino acids. Germline loops: CDR1 SGHAT, CDR2 FQNNGV. The CDR3: CASSLGQGGGKWNTEAFF. CDR3 DNA: TGTGCCAGCAGCCTCGGACAGGGGGGGGGAAAATGGAACACTGAAGCTTTCTTT.

The chain employs TRBV5-1 and TRBJ1-4, with a weak D call TRBD1 (6 bases). Germline CDR1 reads SGHRS; CDR2 reads YFSETQ. The CDR3 has 16 residues. The V gene lost 0 bases and the J gene lost 8 bases, with 17 bases spanning the gap. CDR3 sequence: CASSLAGGQYSEKLFF. The CDR3 nucleotides read TGCGCCAGCAGCTTGGCCGGGGGGCAGTATTCCGAAAAACTGTTTTTT.

The table lists this clone with a count of one. The chain has TRBV10-3 and TRBJ1-2, with D possibly matching TRBD1 (6 bases). V was cut by 10 bases and J by 3 bases, with 27 bases left in between. Germline CDR1 ENHRY, CDR2 SYGVKD. The CDR3 extends over 17 amino acids. The CDR3 DNA reads TGTGCCACTAATAACGAACGACCGGGACATCGCGACTATGGCTACACCTTC. This translates into CATNNERPGHRDYGYTF.

This clone has more than one count but fewer than ten. This sequence joins TRBV5-5 and TRBJ2-6; D may be TRBD1 (5 bases). Germline CDR1 and CDR2: SGHKS and YYEKEE (reference sequence). This CDR3 has 14 amino acids. V lost 4 bases, J lost 2 bases, and 7 bases lay in between. The CDR3 DNA is TGTGCCAGCAGCCCAGGGACTGGGGCCAACGTCCTGACTTTC. It encodes CASSPGTGANVLTF.

The V and J genes are TRBV5-1 and TRBJ1-4; D possibly corresponds to TRBD1 (5 bases). This CDR3 contains 16 residues. V was cut by 0 bases and J by 7 bases, with 16 bases left in between. Germline V gene data show CDR1 as SGHRS and CDR2 as YFSETQ. The CDR3 protein is CASSLAVGGGSEKLFF. The CDR3, as DNA: TGCGCCAGCAGCTTGGCTGTCGGGGGGGGTAGTGAAAAACTGTTTTTT. The full variable domain, in which reference TRBV5-1 and TRBJ1-4 provide the parts outside the CDR3, is KAGVTQTPRYLIKTRGQQVTLSCSPISGHRSVSWYQQTPGQGLQFLFEYFSETQRNKGNFPGRFSGRQFSNSRSEMNVSTLELGDSALYLCASSLAVGGGSEKLFFGSGTQLSVL.

The chain recombines TRBV6-1 with TRBJ2-7; possibly TRBD1 for D (6 bases). Germline CDR1 reads MNHNS; CDR2 reads SASEGT. V was shortened by 7 bases and J by 7 bases, with 20 bases between the two germline ends. The CDR3 has 14 amino acids. CDR3 nucleotides: TGTGCCAGCACCCCGGTCAGGGGATCTGCGGAGCAGTACGTC. Translation: CASTPVRGSAEQYV.

The chain couples TRBV23-1 to TRBJ1-4; 7 bases are a match to TRBD1. TRBV23-1 qualifies as an ORF whose function is uncertain. The CDR3 sequence is 14 residues long. V shed 2 bases, J shed 4 bases, and the junction held 1 base outside the gene matches. In DNA, the CDR3 is TGCGCCAGCAGTCAAGGGACAGATAATGAAAAACTGTTTTTT. Amino acids: CASSQGTDNEKLFF.

This chain links TRBV6-6 with TRBJ2-7; unclear D gene. Trimming cost V 8 bases and J 3 bases, with 14 bases left between them. CDR3 size: 13 residues. CDR1 is MNHNY, CDR2 SVGAGI, per germline (reference sequence). The CDR3 here is CASRSGTDYEQYV. In DNA form, the CDR3 reads TGTGCCAGCCGCTCCGGAACAGACTACGAGCAGTACGTC.

The chain carries TRBV28 and TRBJ2-1; D remains ambiguous. Germline loops: CDR1 MDHEN, CDR2 SYDVKM. Deletions cut 2 bases from V and 4 bases from J, with 15 bases between. The CDR3 spans 16 residues. CDR3 amino acids: CASSLPAYGEYNEQFF. In DNA, the CDR3 is TGTGCCAGCAGTTTACCGGCGTACGGAGAATACAATGAGCAGTTCTTC.

This sequence joins TRBV28 and TRBJ1-5; D is ambiguous. Per germline, CDR1 MDHEN and CDR2 SYDVKM. The CDR3 is 18 residues long. The V end was cut by 6 bases, the J end by 3 bases, with 24 bases between. The CDR3 loop is CASRLIGVIGPLNQPQHF. CDR3 nucleotide sequence: TGTGCCAGCAGGTTAATCGGGGTCATTGGGCCCCTCAATCAGCCCCAGCATTTT.

This sequence joins TRBV5-1 and TRBJ1-2; possible D gene TRBD1, 5 bases. Trimming cost V 4 bases and J 4 bases, with 17 bases left between them. The length of the CDR3 is 15 residues. Germline assignment: CDR1 SGHRS and CDR2 YFSETQ. The CDR3 sequence is CASSPGGEVSYGYTF. The CDR3 DNA reads TGCGCCAGCAGCCCGGGGGGGGAAGTTAGCTATGGCTACACCTTC.

The rearrangement uses TRBV6-1 and TRBJ2-7; 9 positions match TRBD1. CDR1 MNHNS and CDR2 SASEGT come from the germline V gene. Unmatched junction bases numbered 4, after V lost 2 bases and J lost 2 bases. The CDR3 spans 15 residues. CDR3 sequence reads: CASSESTGGPYEQYV. The CDR3 nucleotides read TGTGCCAGCAGTGAATCGACAGGGGGGCCCTACGAGCAGTACGTC.

This clone was seen a single time. The V gene is TRBV5-1, the J gene TRBJ1-4, with D possibly matching TRBD1 (5 bases). Trimming cost V 2 bases and J 5 bases, with 7 bases left between them. The length of the CDR3 is 13 residues. The germline CDR1 and CDR2 sequences are SGHRS and YFSETQ. CDR3 region: CASSFGGNEKLFF. DNA of the CDR3: TGCGCCAGCAGCTTTGGGGGGAATGAAAAACTGTTTTTT.